The next 32 T cell receptor beta chains were all read from a single sample in a study of shared clonotypes between healthy human individuals. Produced via immunoSEQ multiplex PCR; TCRdb's table is partial and in-frame only. The table has about 470,000 clones, 70% to 80% seen once. Sample: PBMCs. These receptor sequences come from a woman in her forties in good health. Some clones in this sample may be carry-over from other donors' samples.

The chain joins TRBV7-6 to TRBJ2-5; tentatively, D is TRBD2 (5 bases). Germline-derived CDR1 and CDR2 are SGHVS and FNYEAQ. CDR3 length: 15 amino acids. V lost 5 bases, J lost 1 base, and 14 bases lay in between. The chain's CDR3 is CASSPSRGSQETQYF. CDR3 in DNA: TGTGCCAGCAGCCCATCTCGGGGAAGCCAAGAGACCCAGTACTTC.

V gene TRBV28 combines with J gene TRBJ1-1; the D gene is possibly TRBD1 (5 bases). This CDR3 spans 15 amino acids. Trimming took 2 bases from V and 1 from J, leaving 11 bases between them. The V gene's germline CDR1 is MDHEN and CDR2 SYDVKM. The CDR3 DNA reads TGTGCCAGCAGTTTAGGAGCTGGGGGGAACACTGAAGCTTTCTTT. Protein product: CASSLGAGGNTEAFF.

The genes are TRBV28 and TRBJ2-7; 9 nucleotides line up with TRBD2. Trimming took 6 bases from V and 5 from J; bases not matched to a gene: 5. This CDR3 has 13 residues. Germline assignment: CDR1 MDHEN and CDR2 SYDVKM. The chain's CDR3 is CASRAGGRNEQYF. The CDR3 DNA sequence: TGTGCCAGCAGAGCGGGAGGAAGGAACGAGCAGTACTTC.

The chain joins TRBV6-6 to TRBJ2-7, with TRBD1 matching 9 bases. The trim removed 6 bases at V and 0 bases at J, leaving 6 bases unmatched. CDR3 length: 15 residues. Germline CDR1 MNHNY, CDR2 SVGAGI (reference sequence). CDR3 DNA sequence: TGTGCCAGCAGAGAGCCGGGACAGGGCTCCTACGAGCAGTACTTC. Translated, it gives CASREPGQGSYEQYF.

There are many counts of this clone. The V gene is TRBV10-3, the J gene TRBJ2-2; 9 bases line up with TRBD1. CDR1 is ENHRY and CDR2 is SYGVKD in the germline V gene. This CDR3 region has 14 residues. With V trimmed by 6 bases and J by 7 bases, 6 bases remained unmatched. CDR3 loop: CAIRGQGKGGELFF. The CDR3 coding sequence is TGTGCCATCAGGGGACAGGGAAAGGGCGGGGAGCTGTTTTTT.

CDR3 loop: CASSQGSGENTGELFF. CDR3 coding DNA: TGCGCCAGCAGCCAAGGATCCGGGGAAAACACCGGGGAGCTGTTTTTT. The chain employs TRBV4-3 and TRBJ2-2, with a possible D match to TRBD2 (5 bases). CDR1 and CDR2 (germline): LGHNA, YSLEER. CDR3 length: 16 amino acids. V was cut by 1 base and J by 2 bases, with 11 bases left in between.

The V gene is TRBV2, the J gene TRBJ2-3; 10 nucleotides align to TRBD2. The germline CDR1 and CDR2 sequences are SNHLY and FYNNEI. CDR3 length: 16 amino acids. V was pared by 4 bases and J by 7 bases, with 11 bases of the junction left unmatched. CDR3 nucleotides: TGTGCCAGCAGTGGGTCCACAGCGGGGGGGACGTATACGCAGTATTTT. Encoded protein: CASSGSTAGGTYTQYF.

The rearrangement joins TRBV28 to TRBJ1-1; D uncertain. The germline CDR1 and CDR2 sequences are MDHEN and SYDVKM. The CDR3 contains 10 residues. The V gene lost 5 bases and the J gene lost 10 bases, with 8 bases spanning the gap. The CDR3 coding sequence is TGTGCCAGCAGTCACGAAAGAGCTTTCTTT. Translating gives CASSHERAFF.

This chain connects TRBV18 to TRBJ1-5, with 10 bases matching TRBD1. Germline V gene data show CDR1 as KGHSH and CDR2 as LQKENI. The CDR3 has 15 residues. V lost 5 bases, J lost 3 bases, and 4 bases stayed unmatched. The CDR3 DNA reads TGTGCCAGCTCAAAGACAGGGGGCGACAATCAGCCCCAGCATTTT. Residues: CASSKTGGDNQPQHF.

This clone was observed a single time. This chain uses TRBV28 with TRBJ2-7; possible D gene TRBD1, 7 bases. V was trimmed by 5 bases and J by 6 bases, leaving 11 bases between them. CDR1 and CDR2 from the germline V gene are MDHEN and SYDVKM. This CDR3 is 12 amino acids long. CDR3 protein: CASSRRGLEQYF. CDR3 coding DNA: TGTGCCAGCAGTAGGAGGGGGCTCGAGCAGTACTTC. The full variable domain, its missing parts supplied by reference TRBV28 and TRBJ2-7, is DVKVTQSSRYLVKRTGEKVFLECVQDMDHENMFWYRQDPGLGLRLIYFSYDVKMKEKGDIPEGYSVSREKKERFSLILESASTNQTSMYLCASSRRGLEQYFGPGTRLTVT.

This clone was found a few times. The chain has TRBV9 and TRBJ2-1; 8 bases agree with TRBD1. V was pared by 4 bases and J by 9 bases, with 6 bases of the junction left unmatched. The CDR3 is made up of 13 amino acids. Germline-derived CDR1 and CDR2 are SGDLS and YYNGEE. CDR3 in amino acids: CASSLRTGPEQFF. DNA of the CDR3: TGTGCCAGCAGCCTCCGGACAGGGCCTGAGCAGTTCTTC.

The genes are TRBV19 and TRBJ2-1; 12 nucleotides align to TRBD1. There are 15 residues in the CDR3. Germline CDR1 and CDR2: LNHDA and SQIVND (reference sequence). V lost 6 bases and J lost 9; bases outside the gene matches: 9. DNA for the CDR3: TGTGCCAGTAGGCCGGGACAGGGGGCGAGTGGTGAGCAGTTCTTC. Translation gives CASRPGQGASGEQFF.

This chain uses TRBV28 with TRBJ1-2, with TRBD1 identical over 9 bases. Trimming removed 8 bases from V and 6 bases from J; junction bases left unmatched: 13. There are 15 residues in the CDR3. Per the germline V gene, CDR1 is MDHEN and CDR2 is SYDVKM. CDR3 sequence (DNA): TGTGCCAGCTATAACCCGGGACAGGGTTATCATGGCTACACCTTC. This encodes CASYNPGQGYHGYTF.

The gene calls are TRBV19 and TRBJ1-5; 10 bases match TRBD1. CDR3 length equals 16 residues. Trimming took 7 bases from V and 2 from J; bases not matched to a gene: 8. The germline V gene encodes CDR1 LNHDA and CDR2 SQIVND (reference sequence). CDR3 in amino acids: CASTSDRGLGNQPQHF. The CDR3 DNA follows: TGTGCCAGTACCTCAGACAGGGGGCTCGGCAATCAGCCCCAGCATTTT.

The chain joins TRBV11-2 to TRBJ1-3; D remains unclear. Deletions cut 5 bases from V and 2 bases from J, with 10 bases between. The germline gives CDR1 SGHAT, CDR2 FQNNGV. The CDR3 is 14 amino acids. In DNA, the CDR3 is TGTGCCAGCAGCCCGGCGGGAGCTGGAAACACCATATATTTT. Amino acids: CASSPAGAGNTIYF.

Concerning this clone itself: This likely traces to a read error, being one base from a far larger clone. Other DNA sequences within the sample encode an identical CDR3. This chain links TRBV19 with TRBJ2-3; 12 bases align to TRBD2. Unmatched junction bases numbered 8, after V lost 4 bases and J lost 6 bases. This CDR3 has 16 residues. Germline-derived CDR1 and CDR2 are LNHDA and SQIVND (reference sequence). This CDR3 reads CASSTRLAGGPDTQYF. CDR3 DNA: TGTGCCAGTAGTACGCGGCTAGCGGGAGGGCCGGATACGCAGTATTTT.

V and J are TRBV7-2 and TRBJ2-5; 10 positions agree with TRBD2. Per germline, CDR1 SGHTA and CDR2 FQGNSA. The CDR3 sequence is 15 residues long. The trim removed 0 bases at V and 5 bases at J, leaving 3 bases unmatched. This CDR3 reads CASSLALAGWETQYF. CDR3 in DNA: TGTGCCAGCAGCTTAGCACTAGCGGGATGGGAGACCCAGTACTTC.

V and J are TRBV7-2 and TRBJ2-7; no clear D gene. The germline gives CDR1 SGHTA, CDR2 FQGNSA. The CDR3 totals 12 residues. Trimming took off 5 bases at V and 3 bases at J, with 8 bases between the two ends. CDR3 loop: CASSRDHYEQYF. For the CDR3, the DNA is TGTGCCAGCAGCAGGGATCACTACGAGCAGTACTTC.

The chain recombines TRBV30 with TRBJ1-2, with D unresolved. The V gene lost 1 base and the J gene lost 3 bases, with 6 bases spanning the gap. Germline V gives CDR1 GTSNPN, CDR2 SVGIG (reference sequence). CDR3 length: 12 amino acids. The CDR3, as DNA: TGTGCCTGGAGTGGCCTCCACTATGGCTACACCTTC. This sequence encodes CAWSGLHYGYTF. The complete variable domain, with remaining parts taken from reference TRBV30 and TRBJ1-2, reads SQTIHQWPATLVQPVGSPLSLECTVEGTSNPNLYWYRQAAGRGLQLLFYSVGIGQISSEVPQNLSASRPQDRQFILSSKKLLLSDSGFYLCAWSGLHYGYTFGSGTRLTVV.

The chain couples TRBV4-3 to TRBJ2-7, with TRBD2 as a possible D gene (5 bases). The CDR3 is 16 amino acids. Germline V gene lookup returns CDR1 LGHNA and CDR2 YSLEER. The germline V and J ends were trimmed by 3 bases and 5 bases, with 20 bases remaining between them. In DNA form, the CDR3 reads TGCGCCAGCAGCCAGGAAGGACTCACCCCTGCCAACGAGCAGTACTTC. It is translated as CASSQEGLTPANEQYF.

The CDR3 is CASTPYDREDQPQHF. DNA for the CDR3: TGTGCCAGCACACCGTACGACAGGGAGGATCAGCCCCAGCATTTT. The chain carries TRBV6-6 and TRBJ1-5; the match to TRBD1 covers 7 bases. The CDR3 has 15 amino acids. J was trimmed by 5 bases and V by 7 bases; bases with no gene match: 11. Germline CDR1 is MNHNY and CDR2 is SVGAGI (reference sequence).

The chain recombines TRBV7-2 with TRBJ2-3, with TRBD2 as a possible D gene (6 bases). In germline, CDR1 is SGHTA, CDR2 FQGNSA. This CDR3 region has 16 residues. V lost 3 bases and J lost 5, with 18 bases in between. CDR3 DNA: TGTGCCAGCAGCTTTAGGGCCGGGAGATCCGAAGATACGCAGTATTTT. Protein sequence: CASSFRAGRSEDTQYF.

In nucleotides, the CDR3 is TGTGCCATCAGTCAAAATAGCAATCAGCCCCAGCATTTT. The encoded protein is CAISQNSNQPQHF. The genes are TRBV10-3 and TRBJ1-5, with D unclear. V was clipped by 5 bases and J by 0 bases, with 5 bases between them. The CDR3 is made up of 13 amino acids. Germline V gives CDR1 ENHRY, CDR2 SYGVKD.

The chain links TRBV10-3 to TRBJ2-3, with D unclear. The length of the CDR3 is 16 residues. The V end lost 6 bases, the J end lost 1 base, and 17 bases lay between the germline ends. Germline loops: CDR1 ENHRY, CDR2 SYGVKD. In nucleotides, the CDR3 is TGTGCCATCAGCAAAAAGCAAATCCAACGCACAGATACGCAGTATTTT. Its translation is CAISKKQIQRTDTQYF.

The chain is built from TRBV5-1 and TRBJ2-3; TRBD2 agrees at 8 bases. V dropped 4 bases and J dropped 6; count of bases not matched to a gene: 10. The germline CDR1 and CDR2 sequences are SGHRS and YFSETQ. CDR3 length equals 15 residues. The CDR3 here is CASSHSGTLRDTQYF. The CDR3 DNA reads TGCGCCAGCAGCCATAGCGGGACCCTCCGGGATACGCAGTATTTT.

The genes are TRBV9 and TRBJ2-3, with D unresolved. V was pared by 0 bases and J by 4 bases, with 12 bases between. This CDR3 comprises 15 residues. Looked up from germline, CDR1 is SGDLS and CDR2 is YYNGEE. This CDR3 reads CASSVAGGRPDTQYF. In nucleotides, the CDR3 is TGTGCCAGCAGCGTAGCGGGCGGAAGGCCAGATACGCAGTATTTT.

This clone was observed a few times. The chain joins TRBV12-1 to TRBJ1-4. TRBV12-1 is labeled a pseudogene. The CDR3 sequence is 14 residues long. CDR3 DNA: TGTGCCAGCAGCTTTCGGGGTGGGGGTGAAAAACTGTTTTTT. Its protein is CASSFRGGGEKLFF.

On this clone: The junction departs from the called germline gene at one end, perhaps through a read error. The V call is TRBV7-7, the J call TRBJ2-1; D gene uncertain. CDR3 length equals 13 residues. CDR1 is SSHAT, CDR2 FNYEAQ, per germline (reference sequence). The CDR3 coding sequence is TGTGCTAGCAGCTTAGATCGACACAATGAGCAGTTCTTC. This codes for CASSLDRHNEQFF.

This chain links TRBV30 with TRBJ1-4; 7 positions agree with TRBD1. This CDR3 is built from 13 residues. The V and J ends lost 7 bases and 5 bases, in that order; junction bases with no gene match: 7. CDR1 GTSNPN and CDR2 SVGIG come from the germline V gene (reference sequence). In nucleotides, the CDR3 is TGTGCCTCTAAAGGGACAGCAAATGAAAAACTGTTTTTT. Its translation is CASKGTANEKLFF.

This chain uses TRBV7-9 with TRBJ2-5; D gene uncertain. The CDR3 loop spans 13 amino acids. V lost 1 base and J 5 bases, leaving 8 bases between the germline ends. From germline, CDR1 is SEHNR and CDR2 FQNEAQ (reference sequence). CDR3 DNA sequence: TGTGCCAGCAGCTTAGACGGCTCCGAGACCCAGTACTTC. Translating it yields CASSLDGSETQYF.

This sequence joins TRBV18 and TRBJ2-5, with D perhaps TRBD1 (5 bases). This CDR3 is built from 16 residues. V lost 3 bases and J lost 5, with 19 bases in between. Germline values: CDR1 KGHSH, CDR2 LQKENI. This CDR3 is CASSPTSTQGGETQYF. The CDR3 region has the DNA TGTGCCAGCTCACCTACTTCAACGCAGGGTGGGGAGACCCAGTACTTC.

V usage is TRBV29-1 and J usage is TRBJ2-3; TRBD2 matches at 8 bases. V was clipped by 7 bases and J by 0 bases; unmatched bases: 9. From germline, CDR1 is SQVTM and CDR2 ANQGSEA. The CDR3 runs to 15 residues. This CDR3 reads CSASGASGSTDTQYF. The DNA for the CDR3 is TGCAGCGCCTCGGGGGCTAGCGGGAGCACAGATACGCAGTATTTT.